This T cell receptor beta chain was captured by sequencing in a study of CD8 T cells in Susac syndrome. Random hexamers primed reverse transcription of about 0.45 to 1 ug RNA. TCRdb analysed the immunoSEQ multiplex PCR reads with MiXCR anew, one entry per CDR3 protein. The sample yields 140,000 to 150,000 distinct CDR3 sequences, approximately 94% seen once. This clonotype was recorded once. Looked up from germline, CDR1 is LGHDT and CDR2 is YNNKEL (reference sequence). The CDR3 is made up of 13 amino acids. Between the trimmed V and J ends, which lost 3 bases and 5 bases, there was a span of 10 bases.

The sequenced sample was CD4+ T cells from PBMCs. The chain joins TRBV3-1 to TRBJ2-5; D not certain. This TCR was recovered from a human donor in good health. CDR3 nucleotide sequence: TGTGCCAGCAGCCAGGACGGTGAGGAGACCCAGTACTTC. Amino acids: CASSQDGEETQYF.